Below, 21 T cell receptor beta chains from the same sample are listed, as sequenced in a study of cytomegalovirus exposure and HLA in healthy donors. PCR primers comprised 60 Vbeta and 13 Jbeta primers. Some clones are missing from TCRdb's copy, which holds only in-frame ones; the method was immunoSEQ multiplex PCR. The sample has about 180,000 clones; about 80% are singletons. Sequenced: PBMCs. Source of these receptors: a woman in her 30s in good health and CMV-seronegative.

This clone was detected only once. The J gene is TRBJ2-5, the V gene TRBV7-2, with 8 bases aligning to TRBD2. With 3 bases clipped from V and 2 bases from J, the junction kept 8 bases outside the gene matches. This CDR3 contains 16 residues. In germline, CDR1 is SGHTA, CDR2 FQGNSA. The CDR3 DNA is TGTGCCAGCAGCTTCTACGGGACTAGGGATCAAGAGACCCAGTACTTC. Protein product: CASSFYGTRDQETQYF.

In this sample, this clone turned up a few times. The chain links TRBV6-1 to TRBJ1-1; possibly TRBD1 for D (6 bases). The germline V gene encodes CDR1 MNHNS and CDR2 SASEGT. V lost 1 base, J lost 9 bases, and 12 bases lay in between. The CDR3 covers 13 residues. In DNA, the CDR3 is TGTGCCAGCAGTGAAGAGGGGCAGGGGAAAGCTTTCTTT. It codes for CASSEEGQGKAFF.

This chain links TRBV27 with TRBJ1-6, with TRBD1 as a possible D gene (6 bases). Germline V gives CDR1 MNHEY, CDR2 SMNVEV (reference sequence). This CDR3 has 14 amino acids. V gave up 2 bases and J gave up 7 bases, with 9 bases separating them. In nucleotides, the CDR3 is TGTGCCAGCAGTTTAAGCAGGGGCAATTCACCCCTCCACTTT. It is translated as CASSLSRGNSPLHF.

The V and J genes are TRBV7-9 and TRBJ1-4; weak D call: TRBD1 (6 bases). The CDR3 contains 12 residues. The V gene's germline CDR1 is SEHNR and CDR2 FQNEAQ (reference sequence). Trimming took off 3 bases at V and 16 bases at J, with 15 bases between the two ends. Here the CDR3 DNA reads TGTGCCAGCAGCTTCGGACAGCATGAAAGGTTTTTT. Its translation is CASSFGQHERFF. Combining the CDR3 with reference TRBV7-9 and TRBJ1-4 gives the whole variable domain DTGVSQNPRHKITKRGQNVTFRCDPISEHNRLYWYRQTLGQGPEFLTYFQNEAQLEKSRLLSDRFSAERPKGSFSTLEIQRTEQGDSAMYLCASSFGQHERFFGSGTQLSVL.

The rearrangement uses TRBV7-9 and TRBJ1-3, with no clear D. The CDR3 covers 10 residues. Between the trimmed V and J ends, which lost 5 bases and 6 bases, there was a span of 2 bases. CDR1 is SEHNR and CDR2 is FQNEAQ in the germline V gene (reference sequence). The CDR3 DNA sequence: TGTGCCAGCAGCCTAAACACCATATATTTT. This gives the protein CASSLNTIYF.

The rearrangement uses TRBV9 and TRBJ2-7; 7 bases are shared with TRBD2. J gave up 0 bases and V 0 bases, and 3 bases lay outside the gene matches. CDR3 size: 15 residues. CDR1 and CDR2 from the germline V gene are SGDLS and YYNGEE. CDR3: CASSVVPSGSYEQYF. In DNA, the CDR3 is TGTGCCAGCAGCGTAGTTCCTAGCGGCTCCTACGAGCAGTACTTC.

This clone was seen once. The chain uses TRBV4-3 and TRBJ2-2, with D tentatively TRBD2 (6 bases). Germline lookup yields CDR1 LGHNA and CDR2 YSLEER. This CDR3 is built from 20 residues. V lost 1 base and J 0 bases, leaving 21 bases between the germline ends. In DNA form, the CDR3 reads TGCGCCAGCAGCCAAGGGTTGGGGACTTTCGACGCGACGAACACCGGGGAGCTGTTTTTT. It is translated as CASSQGLGTFDATNTGELFF.

This chain joins TRBV18 and TRBJ2-3; D is possibly TRBD2 (6 bases). Trimming removed 2 bases from V and 0 bases from J, with 9 bases in between. The germline V gene has CDR1 KGHSH and CDR2 LQKENI. The CDR3 is 15 residues long. The chain's CDR3 is CASSPIAGSTDTQYF. CDR3 DNA sequence: TGTGCCAGCTCACCAATCGCGGGGAGCACAGATACGCAGTATTTT.

CDR3 sequence reads: CATSRVRGTAEGYEQFF. The CDR3 nucleotides are TGTGCCACCAGCAGAGTTCGGGGGACGGCGGAAGGATATGAGCAGTTCTTC. The chain employs TRBV15 and TRBJ2-1; D might be TRBD2 (6 bases). V lost 1 base and J lost 8, with 21 bases in between. The CDR3 loop spans 17 amino acids. Per the germline V gene, CDR1 is LNHNV and CDR2 is YYDKDF (reference sequence).

This clone has only one observation. V is TRBV5-4 and J is TRBJ2-7; 9 nucleotides align to TRBD2. Germline V CDR1 and CDR2: SGHNT, YYREEE (reference sequence). The CDR3 length is 13 residues. V was pared by 4 bases and J by 4 bases, with 3 bases of the junction left unmatched. CDR3 in DNA: TGTGCCAGCAGCCTCCTAGCGGGGTACGAGCAGTACTTC. This codes for CASSLLAGYEQYF.

The chain couples TRBV5-1 to TRBJ2-7, with D maybe TRBD1 (6 bases). Germline assignment: CDR1 SGHRS and CDR2 YFSETQ. The CDR3 is made up of 14 amino acids. V was clipped by 4 bases and J by 2 bases, with 13 bases between them. The CDR3 here is CASSTDRRTYEQYF. DNA for the CDR3: TGCGCCAGCAGCACCGACAGGAGAACCTACGAGCAGTACTTC.

Worth noting for this clone: The junction departs from germline at one end; a sequencing error may be responsible. J is TRBJ2-5 and V is TRBV7-9, with TRBD2 as a possible D gene (5 bases). The germline CDR1 and CDR2 sequences are SEHNR and FQNEAQ (reference sequence). The CDR3 runs to 14 residues. In nucleotides, the CDR3 is TGTTCCAGCAGCCCACTAGGAGTGGGAGAGACCCAGTACTTC. Its translation is CSSSPLGVGETQYF.

The chain employs TRBV7-9 and TRBJ1-4, with 7 bases matching TRBD1. With V trimmed by 5 bases and J by 0 bases, 6 bases remained unmatched. This CDR3 is 16 amino acids long. CDR1 SEHNR and CDR2 FQNEAQ come from the germline V gene (reference sequence). CDR3 protein: CASSPGTAATNEKLFF. Here the CDR3 DNA reads TGTGCCAGCAGCCCTGGGACAGCCGCAACTAATGAAAAACTGTTTTTT. The full variable domain, with the rest looked up from reference TRBV7-9 and TRBJ1-4, is DTGVSQNPRHKITKRGQNVTFRCDPISEHNRLYWYRQTLGQGPEFLTYFQNEAQLEKSRLLSDRFSAERPKGSFSTLEIQRTEQGDSAMYLCASSPGTAATNEKLFFGSGTQLSVL.

This rearrangement joins TRBV6-1 to TRBJ1-3; D is undetermined. The ends were cut back, 6 bases at V and 0 bases at J, with 9 bases in the middle. Germline-derived CDR1 and CDR2 are MNHNS and SASEGT. The CDR3 has 14 residues. The CDR3 is CASSPSTSGNTIYF. The CDR3 DNA reads as TGTGCCAGCAGCCCTAGTACCTCTGGAAACACCATATATTTT.

The gene calls are TRBV7-9 and TRBJ2-3; D possibly corresponds to TRBD2 (6 bases). V dropped 4 bases and J dropped 1 base, with 12 bases sitting between them. Germline values: CDR1 SEHNR, CDR2 FQNEAQ (reference sequence). The CDR3 length is 15 residues. CDR3 sequence (DNA): TGTGCCAGCAGCTCTTACGAGCGGGGCACAGATACGCAGTATTTT. It yields the protein CASSSYERGTDTQYF. Supplemented by reference TRBV7-9 and TRBJ2-3, the full variable domain reads DTGVSQNPRHKITKRGQNVTFRCDPISEHNRLYWYRQTLGQGPEFLTYFQNEAQLEKSRLLSDRFSAERPKGSFSTLEIQRTEQGDSAMYLCASSSYERGTDTQYFGPGTRLTVL.

The chain combines TRBV4-1 with TRBJ1-3; D is unresolved. Trimming removed 4 bases from V and 0 bases from J, with 10 bases in between. There are 15 residues in the CDR3. In germline, CDR1 is MGHRA, CDR2 YSYEKL. The CDR3 nucleotides are TGCGCCAGCAGCCGCGACTGGTCCTCTGGAAACACCATATATTTT. It yields the protein CASSRDWSSGNTIYF.

The CDR3 bases are TGTGCCAGCAGTACTGGACTACGCACAGATACGCAGTATTTT. Protein sequence: CASSTGLRTDTQYF. The chain has TRBV6-5 and TRBJ2-3; D is perhaps TRBD2 (6 bases). The CDR3 loop spans 14 amino acids. Trimming stripped 5 bases from V and 1 base from J, with 10 bases between. The germline gives CDR1 MNHEY, CDR2 SVGAGI.

This sequence joins TRBV15 and TRBJ2-1; maybe TRBD2 (6 bases). Germline loops: CDR1 LNHNV, CDR2 YYDKDF (reference sequence). With 2 bases removed from V and 4 bases from J, the gap between germline ends came to 21 bases. The CDR3 is 18 residues long. The CDR3 DNA is TGTGCCACCAGCAGACCGGGGATCCCCGGGACTTTATACAATGAGCAGTTCTTC. Translated, it gives CATSRPGIPGTLYNEQFF.

This clone has just a few counts. The chain is built from TRBV7-9 and TRBJ2-5; 9 bases are a match to TRBD1. Losses at the gene ends were 4 bases for V and 5 bases for J; bases not matched to a gene: 8. The CDR3 runs to 15 residues. Germline loops: CDR1 SEHNR, CDR2 FQNEAQ (reference sequence). CDR3 amino acids: CASSSGQGRRETQYF. CDR3 in DNA: TGTGCCAGCAGCTCGGGACAGGGAAGGAGGGAGACCCAGTACTTC.

The chain recombines TRBV5-6 with TRBJ1-5, with D possibly being TRBD1 (6 bases). V lost 1 base to trimming and J lost 6 bases, with 11 bases between them. CDR1 and CDR2 from the germline V gene are SGHDT and YYEEEE. The CDR3 is made up of 14 amino acids. The CDR3, as DNA: TGTGCCAGCAGCTTGATGGGGGCGGCTCAGCCCCAGCATTTT. Its translation: CASSLMGAAQPQHF.

The table lists this clone with a count of one. The chain has TRBV5-1 and TRBJ2-3; 8 bases are a match to TRBD1. V lost 4 bases, J lost 3 bases, and 4 bases stayed unmatched. This CDR3 comprises 14 residues. The germline V gene has CDR1 SGHRS and CDR2 YFSETQ. DNA for the CDR3: TGCGCCAGCAGCAAAGGACAGGGAACAGATACGCAGTATTTT. This sequence encodes CASSKGQGTDTQYF.